This note documents a single T cell receptor (beta chain) sequence. Its antigen is currently unknown. The data originate from a study of Ad26.COV2.S vaccination and SARS-CoV-2 variants. Whole-study context: A COV1001 Ad26.COV2.S trial-arm participant provided the sample. The vaccine Ad26.COV2.S was put into the muscle once, or twice with 56 days between. Study-wide findings and caveats: Vaccinees showed greater spike-specific TCR breadth than placebo recipients.

The data were produced by immunoSEQ multiplex PCR, yet TCRdb's version contains in-frame clones alone and is incomplete. The sample shows hundreds of thousands of clones, roughly 90% of them seen only once. The CDR3 extends over 16 amino acids. V lost 6 bases, J lost 4 bases, and 20 bases lay in between. Germline CDR1 LNHDA, CDR2 SQIVND (reference sequence). Treatment noted: some 19 received Ad26.COV2.S at low or high dose, single or two shots; five or six received placebo; per-sample allocation not given. Samples analyzed were those drawn on day 63 after the first vaccine or placebo injection. What was given as vaccine was an Ad26 vector encoding Wuhan-strain SARS-CoV-2 spike.

The chain has TRBV19 and TRBJ2-3; D could derive from TRBD1 or TRBD2 (5 bases each). This sample comprised peripheral blood, obtained in a trial of Ad26.COV2.S vaccine versus placebo. This TCR was sampled from a person between 18 and 65 years old who received the Ad26.COV2.S COVID-19 vaccine or a placebo. For the CDR3, the DNA is TGTGCCAGTAGATCCAGTTTCGGGGCAGGAGCAGATACGCAGTATTTT. Amino acids: CASRSSFGAGADTQYF.